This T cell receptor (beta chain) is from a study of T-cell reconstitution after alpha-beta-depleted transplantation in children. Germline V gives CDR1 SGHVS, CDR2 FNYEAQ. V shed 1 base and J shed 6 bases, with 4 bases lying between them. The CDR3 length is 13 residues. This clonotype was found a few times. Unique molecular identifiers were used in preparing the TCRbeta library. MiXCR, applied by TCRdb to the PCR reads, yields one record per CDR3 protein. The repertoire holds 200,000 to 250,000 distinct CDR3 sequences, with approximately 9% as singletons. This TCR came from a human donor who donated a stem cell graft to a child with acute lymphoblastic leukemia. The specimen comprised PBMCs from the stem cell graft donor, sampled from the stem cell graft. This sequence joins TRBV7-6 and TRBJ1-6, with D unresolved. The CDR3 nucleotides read TGTGCCAGCAGCTTAGGCGTTAATTCACCCCTCCACTTT. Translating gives CASSLGVNSPLHF.